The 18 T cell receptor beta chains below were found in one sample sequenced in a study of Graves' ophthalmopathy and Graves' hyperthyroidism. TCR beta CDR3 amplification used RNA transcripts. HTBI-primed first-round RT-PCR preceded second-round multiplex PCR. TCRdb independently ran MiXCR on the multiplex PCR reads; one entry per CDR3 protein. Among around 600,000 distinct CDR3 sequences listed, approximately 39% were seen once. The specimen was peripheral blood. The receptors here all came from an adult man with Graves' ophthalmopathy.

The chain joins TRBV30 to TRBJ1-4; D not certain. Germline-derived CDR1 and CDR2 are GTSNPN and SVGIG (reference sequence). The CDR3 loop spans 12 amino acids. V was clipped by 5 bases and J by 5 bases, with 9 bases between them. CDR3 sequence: CAWEEVNEKLFF. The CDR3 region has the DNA TGTGCCTGGGAGGAGGTAAATGAAAAACTGTTTTTT.

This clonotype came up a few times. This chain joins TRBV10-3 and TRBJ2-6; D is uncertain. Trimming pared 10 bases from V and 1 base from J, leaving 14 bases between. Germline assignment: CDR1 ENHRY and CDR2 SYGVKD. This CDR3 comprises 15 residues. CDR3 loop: CASSRLGSGANVLTF. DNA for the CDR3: TGTGCCAGCTCGCGTTTAGGGTCTGGGGCCAACGTCCTGACTTTC.

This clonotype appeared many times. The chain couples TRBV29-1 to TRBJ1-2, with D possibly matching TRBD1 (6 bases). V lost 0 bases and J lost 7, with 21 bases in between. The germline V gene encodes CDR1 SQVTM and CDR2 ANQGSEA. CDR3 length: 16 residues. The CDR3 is CSVEEYRDRGSSGYTF. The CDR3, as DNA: TGCAGCGTTGAAGAGTACAGGGACCGTGGTTCTAGTGGCTACACCTTC.

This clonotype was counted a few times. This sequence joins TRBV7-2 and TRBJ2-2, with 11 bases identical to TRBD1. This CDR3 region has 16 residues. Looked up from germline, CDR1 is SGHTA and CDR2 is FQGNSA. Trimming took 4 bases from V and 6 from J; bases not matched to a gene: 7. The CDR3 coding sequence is TGTGCCAGCAGCTGGCGGACAGGGGGCGCCGCCGGGGAGCTGTTTTTT. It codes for CASSWRTGGAAGELFF.

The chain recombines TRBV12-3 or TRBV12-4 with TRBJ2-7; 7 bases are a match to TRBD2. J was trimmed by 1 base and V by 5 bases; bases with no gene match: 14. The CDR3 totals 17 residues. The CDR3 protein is CASSPPFSGWSSYEQYF. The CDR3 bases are TGTGCCAGCAGTCCCCCATTTAGCGGGTGGTCATCCTACGAGCAGTACTTC.

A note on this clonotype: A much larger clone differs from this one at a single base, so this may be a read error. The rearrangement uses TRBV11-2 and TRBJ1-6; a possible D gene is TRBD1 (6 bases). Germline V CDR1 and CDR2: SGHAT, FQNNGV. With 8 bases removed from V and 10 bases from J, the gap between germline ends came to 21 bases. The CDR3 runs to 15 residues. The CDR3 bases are TGTGCCAGCCGCTCCAGTGACAGGTTCGGATCACCCCTCCACTTT. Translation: CASRSSDRFGSPLHF.

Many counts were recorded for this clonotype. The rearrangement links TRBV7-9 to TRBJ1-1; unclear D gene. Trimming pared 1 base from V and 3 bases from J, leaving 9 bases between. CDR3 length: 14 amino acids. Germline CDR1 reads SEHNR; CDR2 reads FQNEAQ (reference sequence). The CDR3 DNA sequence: TGTGCCAGCAGCTTAGAGTCGGCGGACACTGAAGCTTTCTTT. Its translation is CASSLESADTEAFF. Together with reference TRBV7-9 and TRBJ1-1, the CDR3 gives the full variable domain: DTGVSQNPRHKITKRGQNVTFRCDPISEHNRLYWYRQTLGQGPEFLTYFQNEAQLEKSRLLSDRFSAERPKGSFSTLEIQRTEQGDSAMYLCASSLESADTEAFFGQGTRLTVV.

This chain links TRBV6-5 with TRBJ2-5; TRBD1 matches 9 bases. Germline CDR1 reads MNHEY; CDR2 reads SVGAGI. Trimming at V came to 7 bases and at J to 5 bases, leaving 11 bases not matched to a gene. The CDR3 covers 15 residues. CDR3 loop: CASTAGTGKRETQYF. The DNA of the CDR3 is TGTGCCAGCACTGCCGGGACAGGGAAGCGCGAGACCCAGTACTTC.

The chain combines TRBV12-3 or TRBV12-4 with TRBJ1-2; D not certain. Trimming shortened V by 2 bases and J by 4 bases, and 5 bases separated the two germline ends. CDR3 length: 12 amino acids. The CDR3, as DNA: TGTGCCAGCAGTTTACGGGCCTATGGCTACACCTTC. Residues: CASSLRAYGYTF.

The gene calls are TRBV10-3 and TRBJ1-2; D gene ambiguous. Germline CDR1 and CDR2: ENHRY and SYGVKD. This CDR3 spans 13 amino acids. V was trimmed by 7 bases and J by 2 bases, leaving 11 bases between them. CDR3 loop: CAINFRANYGYTF. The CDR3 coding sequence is TGTGCCATCAATTTTCGGGCGAACTATGGCTACACCTTC.

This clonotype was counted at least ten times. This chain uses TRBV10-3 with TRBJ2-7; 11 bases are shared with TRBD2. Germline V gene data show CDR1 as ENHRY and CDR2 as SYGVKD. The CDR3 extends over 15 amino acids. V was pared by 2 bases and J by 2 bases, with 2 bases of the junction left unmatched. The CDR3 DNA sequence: TGTGCCATCAGTGAGGTAGCGGGAGGGCCCTACGAGCAGTACTTC. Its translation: CAISEVAGGPYEQYF.

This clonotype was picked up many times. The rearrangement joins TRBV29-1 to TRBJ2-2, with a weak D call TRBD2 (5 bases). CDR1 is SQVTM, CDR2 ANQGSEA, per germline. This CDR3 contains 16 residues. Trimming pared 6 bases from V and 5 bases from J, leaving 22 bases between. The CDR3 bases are TGCAGCGTCGTGCCTTTGCGGGCAGGACGGACCGGGGAGCTGTTTTTT. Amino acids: CSVVPLRAGRTGELFF.

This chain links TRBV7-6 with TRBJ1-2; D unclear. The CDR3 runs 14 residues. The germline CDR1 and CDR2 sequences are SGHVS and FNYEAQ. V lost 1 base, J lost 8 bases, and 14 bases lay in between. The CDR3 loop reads CASSLGSLWVGYTF. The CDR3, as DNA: TGTGCCAGCAGCTTAGGATCCTTATGGGTGGGCTACACCTTC.

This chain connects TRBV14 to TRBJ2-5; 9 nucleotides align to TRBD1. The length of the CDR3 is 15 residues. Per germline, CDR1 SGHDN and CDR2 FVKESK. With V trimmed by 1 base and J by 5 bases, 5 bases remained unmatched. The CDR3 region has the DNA TGTGCCAGCAGCCAAGCGCGGGGGACAGGGGAGACCCAGTACTTC. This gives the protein CASSQARGTGETQYF. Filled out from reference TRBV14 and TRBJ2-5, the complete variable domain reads EAGVTQFPSHSVIEKGQTVTLRCDPISGHDNLYWYRRVMGKEIKFLLHFVKESKQDESGMPNNRFLAERTGGTYSTLKVQPAELEDSGVYFCASSQARGTGETQYFGPGTRLLVL.

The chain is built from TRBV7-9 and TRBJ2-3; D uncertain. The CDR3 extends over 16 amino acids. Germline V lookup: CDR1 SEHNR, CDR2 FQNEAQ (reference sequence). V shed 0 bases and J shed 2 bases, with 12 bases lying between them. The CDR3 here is CASSLALATATDTQYF. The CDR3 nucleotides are TGTGCCAGCAGCTTAGCGTTGGCAACCGCCACAGATACGCAGTATTTT.

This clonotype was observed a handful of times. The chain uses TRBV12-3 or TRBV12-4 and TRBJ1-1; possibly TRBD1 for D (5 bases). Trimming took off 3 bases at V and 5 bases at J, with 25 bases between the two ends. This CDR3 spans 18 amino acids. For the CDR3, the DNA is TGTGCCAGCAGTTTTTTCGGGAACCGGGACCGACTACTGACTGAAGCTTTCTTT. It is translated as CASSFFGNRDRLLTEAFF.

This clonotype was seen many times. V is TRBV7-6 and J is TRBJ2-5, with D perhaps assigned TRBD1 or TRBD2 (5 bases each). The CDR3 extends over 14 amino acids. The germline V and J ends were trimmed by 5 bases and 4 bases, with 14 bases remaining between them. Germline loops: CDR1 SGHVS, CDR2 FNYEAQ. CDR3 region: CASSPGTDPETQYF. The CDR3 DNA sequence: TGTGCCAGCAGCCCCGGGACGGACCCAGAGACCCAGTACTTC.

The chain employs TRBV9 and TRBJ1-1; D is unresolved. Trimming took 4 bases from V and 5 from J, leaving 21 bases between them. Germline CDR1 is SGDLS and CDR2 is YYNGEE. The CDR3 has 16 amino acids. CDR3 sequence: CASSLATGRARTEAFF. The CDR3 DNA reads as TGTGCCAGCAGCTTAGCCACGGGGAGGGCTAGGACTGAAGCTTTCTTT.